Given below is one TCR beta chain in context. Its antigen is still unknown. These data originate in a study of cytomegalovirus exposure and HLA in healthy donors. Study summary: Samples from HLA-typed donors yielded about 85 million unique TCRs in an early data release.

Findings of the study overall: Later analysis reportedly placed an Asian-associated ancestry cluster below the roughly 680-donor mean in N-insertions. The classifier reportedly diagnosed cytomegalovirus status with high sensitivity and specificity.

PCR primers comprised 60 Vbeta and 13 Jbeta primers. The method was immunoSEQ multiplex PCR; TCRdb's version includes in-frame clones alone and lacks a portion of them. The table has 140,000 or so clones, over 75% seen once. The CDR3 is made up of 15 amino acids. Germline V gene lookup returns CDR1 SGHTA and CDR2 FQGNSA. Trimming cost V 4 bases and J 2 bases; bases outside gene matches: 3. The chain uses TRBV7-2 and TRBJ2-3; 10 bases agree with TRBD2. The sequencing input was PBMCs. The TCR comes from a woman aged 25 to 39 in good health and CMV-seronegative. CDR3 sequence (DNA): TGTGCCAGCAGCTCCGGGACTAGCGCCACAGATACGCAGTATTTT. Amino acids: CASSSGTSATDTQYF.